This TCR beta chain was sequenced in a study of T cells in Graves' hyperthyroidism and ophthalmopathy. The blood sample dates from first hyperthyroidism diagnosis, preceding any ophthalmopathy symptoms. This clonotype was picked up many times. Germline V gives CDR1 SNHLY, CDR2 FYNNEI. The CDR3 covers 14 residues. After removal of 5 bases from V and 2 bases from J, the junction contained 4 bases not matched to a gene. RNA transcripts yielded amplified TCR beta CDR3 regions. HTBI primers were the set used in a first-round RT-PCR of the TCR CDR3. Each CDR3 protein gets one entry after TCRdb re-called the multiplex PCR reads with MiXCR. The sample lists 350,000 to 450,000 distinct CDR3 sequences, 15% to 20% occurring once.

The chain uses TRBV2 and TRBJ2-5; TRBD1 matches at 8 bases. This sequence originates from a woman aged 25 to 39 with Graves' hyperthyroidism that later progressed to Graves' ophthalmopathy. Sequenced input: blood. CDR3 sequence reads: CASSPRQGQETQYF. In DNA form, the CDR3 reads TGTGCCAGCAGTCCTCGACAGGGGCAAGAGACCCAGTACTTC.